This TCR beta chain was retrieved from a study of blood T cells in healthy people across ages. Whole-study context: In model experiments, template switching was able to capture about one barcoded beta molecule for every two T cells that were present.

PBMCs numbering at least 6 million were isolated per sample. Combining a sample-barcoded 5' primer with a J-beta primer mix, a second PCR ran for roughly 6 to 12 cycles. From each sample, at least 3 million paired-end reads containing CDR3 were obtained. TCRdb redid the calling of the 5' RACE reads with MiXCR, one entry per CDR3 protein. Among 1.6 million or so distinct CDR3 sequences listed, about 32% were seen once. Study conclusions and caveats: The long-lived group displayed more naive CD4+ cells, plus higher diversity, than the aged donors did.

On this clonotype itself: Its target is unknown.

The CDR3 spans 15 residues. The V end lost 4 bases, the J end lost 10 bases, and 17 bases lay between the germline ends. In germline, CDR1 is LNHNV, CDR2 YYDKDF (reference sequence). The sequencing input was blood. This receptor was identified in a woman aged 30 to 39 in good health. This rearrangement joins TRBV15 to TRBJ1-6; D remains ambiguous. The CDR3 region has the DNA TGTGCCACCAGCACAGACCTTTATGGGTCGTCACCCCTCCACTTT. It encodes CATSTDLYGSSPLHF. Using reference TRBV15 and TRBJ1-6 for the parts outside the CDR3, the full variable domain is DAMVIQNPRYQVTQFGKPVTLSCSQTLNHNVMYWYQQKSSQAPKLLFHYYDKDFNNEADTPDNFQSRRPNTSFCFLDIRSPGLGDTAMYLCATSTDLYGSSPLHFGNGTRLTVT.